This TCR beta chain was captured in a study of blood T cell repertoires in COVID-19. The CDR3 contains 12 residues. Germline CDR1 SNHLY, CDR2 FYNNEI. V lost 2 bases and J lost 10, with 9 bases in between. Repertoires were generated with immunoSEQ multiplex PCR, while TCRdb's copy carries only in-frame clones and drops some. The sample contains 150,000 or so clones, 84% of which appear only once. Only a few counts were recorded for this clone. Donors were grouped by their self-reported clinical history. This sequence was found in a man aged 50-59 years who had recovered from COVID-19. The sample taken for sequencing was PBMCs or T cells enriched from blood (not recorded which). The V and J genes are TRBV2 and TRBJ2-1; D gene ambiguous. CDR3 nucleotide sequence: TGTGCCAGCAGTGAATCGTTCGGGGAGCAGTTCTTC. Protein: CASSESFGEQFF.